Listed below are T cell receptor beta chains from one sample, sequenced in a study of blood T cell repertoires in COVID-19. Here immunoSEQ multiplex PCR was the method, and the copy in TCRdb shows in-frame clones only, minus some. Found here are around 220,000 clones, approximately 80% of them singletons; the top ten hold about 10%. Sequenced input: peripheral blood. The origin of the receptors is a woman older than 75 with acute or convalescent COVID-19. The CDR3 runs from the conserved cysteine through the conserved F or W. Fields, in order: CDR3 length, D gene, clone size, V gene, J gene, CDR3 protein, CDR3 DNA. D genes are given only for firm matches. Clone size, where shown, is once, few, many, or a class for clones that have expanded.

cdr3_length: 16; d_call: TRBD2; clone_size: once; v_call: TRBV6-1; j_call: TRBJ2-3; cdr3_aa: CASSEAGLAGTDTQYF; cdr3_nt: TGTGCCAGCAGTGAAGCCGGACTAGCGGGCACAGATACGCAGTATTTT
cdr3_length: 14; d_call: .; clone_size: .; v_call: TRBV25-1; j_call: TRBJ1-2; cdr3_aa: CASSGERGYHGYTF; cdr3_nt: TGTGCCAGCAGTGGGGAGAGAGGATACCATGGCTACACCTTC
cdr3_length: 13; d_call: .; clone_size: .; v_call: TRBV6-5; j_call: TRBJ1-2; cdr3_aa: CASSRQKLYGYTF; cdr3_nt: TGTGCCAGCAGTCGACAGAAGCTCTATGGCTACACCTTC
cdr3_length: 14; d_call: TRBD1; clone_size: .; v_call: TRBV14; j_call: TRBJ1-2; cdr3_aa: CASSHRQGYYGYTF; cdr3_nt: TGTGCCAGCAGCCACCGACAGGGGTACTATGGCTACACCTTC
cdr3_length: 15; d_call: .; clone_size: .; v_call: TRBV19; j_call: TRBJ1-1; cdr3_aa: CASSIGDGGYTEAFF; cdr3_nt: TGTGCCAGTAGTATAGGAGACGGGGGTTACACTGAAGCTTTCTTT
cdr3_length: 14; d_call: .; clone_size: .; v_call: TRBV30; j_call: TRBJ2-3; cdr3_aa: CACIRQGGTDTQYF; cdr3_nt: TGTGCCTGCATCAGGCAGGGCGGCACAGATACGCAGTATTTT
cdr3_length: 15; d_call: .; clone_size: .; v_call: TRBV19; j_call: TRBJ1-3; cdr3_aa: CASSPVPGVGNTIYF; cdr3_nt: TGTGCCAGTAGCCCAGTACCAGGGGTTGGAAACACCATATATTTT
cdr3_length: 18; d_call: TRBD1; clone_size: .; v_call: TRBV6-1; j_call: TRBJ1-5; cdr3_aa: CASSDPLLGQARNQPQHF; cdr3_nt: TGTGCCAGCAGTGACCCCTTATTGGGACAGGCGCGAAATCAGCCCCAGCATTTT
cdr3_length: 16; d_call: .; clone_size: once; v_call: TRBV2; j_call: TRBJ2-1; cdr3_aa: CASSEWSGRTYNEQFF; cdr3_nt: TGTGCCAGCAGTGAATGGAGCGGAAGGACCTACAATGAGCAGTTCTTC
cdr3_length: 15; d_call: .; clone_size: once; v_call: TRBV7-9; j_call: TRBJ2-1; cdr3_aa: CASSPRGNSYNEQFF; cdr3_nt: TGTGCCAGCAGTCCGCGGGGAAACTCCTACAATGAGCAGTTCTTC
cdr3_length: 14; d_call: .; clone_size: .; v_call: TRBV6-5; j_call: TRBJ1-6; cdr3_aa: CASSLEGYNSPLHF; cdr3_nt: TGTGCCAGCAGTTTAGAGGGTTATAATTCACCCCTCCACTTT
cdr3_length: 15; d_call: .; clone_size: .; v_call: TRBV7-3; j_call: TRBJ2-1; cdr3_aa: CASSLSAGGFDEQFF; cdr3_nt: TGTGCCAGCAGCCTAAGTGCAGGGGGGTTCGATGAGCAGTTCTTC
cdr3_length: 16; d_call: .; clone_size: .; v_call: TRBV28; j_call: TRBJ2-6; cdr3_aa: CASSQQGFSGANVLTF; cdr3_nt: TGTGCCAGCTCACAGCAGGGCTTCTCTGGGGCCAACGTCCTGACTTTC
cdr3_length: 15; d_call: TRBD2; clone_size: .; v_call: TRBV9; j_call: TRBJ2-1; cdr3_aa: CASSLGLADYNEQFF; cdr3_nt: TGTGCCAGCAGCCTCGGACTAGCGGACTACAATGAGCAGTTCTTC
cdr3_length: 13; d_call: TRBD1; clone_size: .; v_call: TRBV6-6; j_call: TRBJ1-1; cdr3_aa: CASTPRGHTEAFF; cdr3_nt: TGTGCCAGCACGCCCAGGGGGCACACTGAAGCTTTCTTT
cdr3_length: 17; d_call: .; clone_size: once; v_call: TRBV10-1; j_call: TRBJ2-2; cdr3_aa: CASSVSLGASNTGELFF; cdr3_nt: TGCGCCAGCAGTGTTTCTCTAGGAGCTTCTAACACCGGGGAGCTGTTTTTT
cdr3_length: 16; d_call: .; clone_size: .; v_call: TRBV18; j_call: TRBJ1-3; cdr3_aa: CASSPPFTSSGNTIYF; cdr3_nt: TGTGCCAGCTCACCACCTTTCACTAGCTCTGGAAACACCATATATTTT
cdr3_length: 17; d_call: TRBD1; clone_size: once; v_call: TRBV3-1/TRBV3-2; j_call: TRBJ1-2; cdr3_aa: CASSQDLAGTANYGYTF; cdr3_nt: TGTGCCAGCAGCCAAGATCTTGCAGGGACAGCTAACTATGGCTACACCTTC
cdr3_length: 12; d_call: .; clone_size: .; v_call: TRBV19; j_call: TRBJ2-3; cdr3_aa: CASSIRTDTQYF; cdr3_nt: TGTGCCAGTAGTATTCGGACAGATACGCAGTATTTT
cdr3_length: 15; d_call: TRBD2; clone_size: .; v_call: TRBV28; j_call: TRBJ2-1; cdr3_aa: CASSLAGGPSLVQFF; cdr3_nt: TGTGCCAGCAGTTTAGCGGGAGGGCCCTCTTTAGTGCAGTTCTTC
cdr3_length: 18; d_call: .; clone_size: .; v_call: TRBV28; j_call: TRBJ1-5; cdr3_aa: CASRRQAGGPPRGMPQHF; cdr3_nt: TGTGCCAGCAGGAGGCAAGCGGGGGGCCCTCCCCGAGGGATGCCCCAGCATTTT
cdr3_length: 13; d_call: .; clone_size: .; v_call: TRBV4-2; j_call: TRBJ1-1; cdr3_aa: CAFASLMNTEAFF; cdr3_nt: TGTGCCTTTGCGAGTCTCATGAACACTGAAGCTTTCTTT
cdr3_length: 12; d_call: .; clone_size: .; v_call: TRBV28; j_call: TRBJ2-7; cdr3_aa: CASSLRVNEQYF; cdr3_nt: TGTGCCAGCAGTTTGAGGGTTAACGAGCAGTACTTC
cdr3_length: 13; d_call: TRBD1; clone_size: .; v_call: TRBV6-5; j_call: TRBJ1-2; cdr3_aa: CASSYRQGGGYTF; cdr3_nt: TGTGCCAGCAGTTACCGACAGGGGGGCGGCTACACCTTC
cdr3_length: 13; d_call: .; clone_size: once; v_call: TRBV11-2; j_call: TRBJ1-5; cdr3_aa: CASSVYSNQPQHF; cdr3_nt: TGTGCCAGCAGCGTTTATAGCAATCAGCCCCAGCATTTT
cdr3_length: 16; d_call: TRBD2; clone_size: .; v_call: TRBV2; j_call: TRBJ2-1; cdr3_aa: CASKSLSGRAGEEQFF; cdr3_nt: TGTGCCAGCAAATCCCTTAGCGGGAGGGCCGGGGAGGAGCAGTTCTTC
cdr3_length: 13; d_call: .; clone_size: .; v_call: TRBV30; j_call: TRBJ1-1; cdr3_aa: CACLRGGNTEAFF; cdr3_nt: TGTGCCTGTCTCCGGGGAGGGAACACTGAAGCTTTCTTT
cdr3_length: 17; d_call: .; clone_size: .; v_call: TRBV21-1; j_call: TRBJ2-1; cdr3_aa: CASSKRTSGDRYNEQFF; cdr3_nt: TGTGCCAGCAGCAAAAGAACTAGCGGGGATCGTTACAATGAGCAGTTCTTC
cdr3_length: 14; d_call: TRBD1; clone_size: .; v_call: TRBV6-1; j_call: TRBJ1-4; cdr3_aa: CASSEWTGNEKLFF; cdr3_nt: TGTGCCAGCAGTGAGTGGACAGGGAATGAAAAACTGTTTTTT